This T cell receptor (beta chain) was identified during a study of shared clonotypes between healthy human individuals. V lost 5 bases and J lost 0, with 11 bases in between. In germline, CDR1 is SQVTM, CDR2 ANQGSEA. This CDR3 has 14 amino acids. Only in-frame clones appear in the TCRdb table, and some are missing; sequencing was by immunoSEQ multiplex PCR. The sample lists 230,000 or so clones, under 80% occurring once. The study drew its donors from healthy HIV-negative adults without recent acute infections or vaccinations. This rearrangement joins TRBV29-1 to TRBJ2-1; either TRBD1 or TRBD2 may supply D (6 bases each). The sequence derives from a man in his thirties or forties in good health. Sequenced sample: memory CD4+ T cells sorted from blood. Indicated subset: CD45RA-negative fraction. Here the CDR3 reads CSVKGGSSYNEQFF. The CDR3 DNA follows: TGCAGCGTTAAGGGGGGAAGCTCCTACAATGAGCAGTTCTTC.